Each of the 10 T cell receptor beta chains below was sequenced from the same sample in a study of OX40 agonist ivuxolimab in advanced cancers. TCRdb's copy holds only in-frame clones and misses some; the assay was immunoSEQ multiplex PCR. The sample has 35,000 to 40,000 clones, 80% to 95% seen once; the top ten hold 8% to 10%. Specimen: CD4+ or CD8+ T cells sorted from blood, collected in a trial of the OX40 agonist ivuxolimab. The receptors were gathered from an adult with an advanced solid tumor such as melanoma, head and neck, liver or kidney cancer.

This clone appeared a single time. The V gene is TRBV5-1, the J gene TRBJ1-1, with D maybe TRBD1 (6 bases). CDR1 and CDR2 from the germline V gene are SGHRS and YFSETQ. Trimming shortened V by 3 bases and J by 8 bases, and 14 bases separated the two germline ends. The CDR3 has 13 amino acids. The CDR3 DNA follows: TGCGCCAGCAGCTGGGCCCAGGGGCGGGAAGCTTTCTTT. Its protein product is CASSWAQGREAFF.

The rearrangement uses TRBV6-1 and TRBJ1-3, with 7 bases that match TRBD1. The CDR3 contains 16 residues. Germline CDR1 is MNHNS and CDR2 is SASEGT. V shed 2 bases, J shed 7 bases, and the junction held 11 bases outside the gene matches. CDR3 coding DNA: TGTGCCAGCAGTGAATTATCGACAGGGCCTAGGAACACCATATATTTT. Its translation is CASSELSTGPRNTIYF.

The chain has TRBV6-5 and TRBJ2-3; D possibly corresponds to TRBD2 (7 bases). The CDR3 is 15 amino acids. Germline-derived CDR1 and CDR2 are MNHEY and SVGAGI. V lost 10 bases to trimming and J lost 5 bases, with 22 bases between them. CDR3 sequence: CATSLGAGVGDTQYF. In nucleotides, the CDR3 is TGTGCCACCTCCCTGGGGGCGGGAGTTGGAGATACGCAGTATTTT.

V usage is TRBV7-2 and J usage is TRBJ2-5; a weak D match, TRBD1 (5 bases). Between the trimmed V and J ends, which lost 1 base and 4 bases, there was a span of 10 bases. The germline CDR1 and CDR2 sequences are SGHTA and FQGNSA. The CDR3 consists of 14 residues. This CDR3 reads CASSLGRTRETQYF. CDR3 DNA sequence: TGTGCCAGCAGCTTAGGGCGGACACGAGAGACCCAGTACTTC.

There are a few counts of this clone. The V and J genes are TRBV5-6 and TRBJ1-5, with D possibly matching TRBD1 (6 bases). The CDR3 is 12 amino acids. CDR1 is SGHDT, CDR2 YYEEEE, per germline. V lost 4 bases, J lost 4 bases, and 6 bases lay in between. CDR3 sequence reads: CASSQGNQPQHF. The CDR3 DNA is TGTGCCAGCAGCCAGGGGAATCAGCCCCAGCATTTT.

The chain recombines TRBV13 with TRBJ2-7; 9 bases fit TRBD2. Germline V gene lookup returns CDR1 PRHDT and CDR2 FYEKMQ (reference sequence). The CDR3 is 16 amino acids. V shed 0 bases and J 5 bases; nucleotides not matched to a gene: 8. CDR3 sequence: CASSLGPGTSPNEQYV. The CDR3 DNA sequence: TGTGCCAGCAGCTTAGGCCCCGGGACTAGCCCAAACGAGCAGTACGTC.

The chain joins TRBV4-1 to TRBJ1-5; D gene unclear. Looked up from germline, CDR1 is MGHRA and CDR2 is YSYEKL. Trimming cost V 6 bases and J 6 bases, with 12 bases left between them. The CDR3 sequence is 13 residues long. CDR3 loop: CASSENTGQPQHF. The CDR3 DNA reads as TGCGCCAGCAGTGAAAACACGGGTCAGCCCCAGCATTTT.

The chain combines TRBV19 with TRBJ1-2; 9 bases match TRBD1. The CDR3 is 15 amino acids. Germline assignment: CDR1 LNHDA and CDR2 SQIVND (reference sequence). J was trimmed by 8 bases and V by 3 bases; bases with no gene match: 10. In DNA form, the CDR3 reads TGTGCCAGTAGTATCCACACCGGGACAGGGCAGGGCTACACCTTC. This translates into CASSIHTGTGQGYTF.

The V and J genes are TRBV9 and TRBJ2-3; 9 positions match TRBD2. V was clipped by 4 bases and J by 8 bases; unmatched bases: 8. The CDR3 consists of 14 residues. The germline gives CDR1 SGDLS, CDR2 YYNGEE. DNA of the CDR3: TGTGCCAGCAGCATTCTGGAGACTAGCGGTACGCAGTATTTT. It translates to CASSILETSGTQYF.

The chain has TRBV29-1 and TRBJ1-2; possibly TRBD1 for D (5 bases). The CDR3 sequence is 13 residues long. V lost 5 bases and J 7 bases, leaving 17 bases between the germline ends. CDR1 SQVTM and CDR2 ANQGSEA come from the germline V gene. The CDR3 region is CSVRAGRFAGYTF. The CDR3 DNA sequence: TGCAGCGTTAGAGCAGGGCGTTTCGCTGGCTACACCTTC.